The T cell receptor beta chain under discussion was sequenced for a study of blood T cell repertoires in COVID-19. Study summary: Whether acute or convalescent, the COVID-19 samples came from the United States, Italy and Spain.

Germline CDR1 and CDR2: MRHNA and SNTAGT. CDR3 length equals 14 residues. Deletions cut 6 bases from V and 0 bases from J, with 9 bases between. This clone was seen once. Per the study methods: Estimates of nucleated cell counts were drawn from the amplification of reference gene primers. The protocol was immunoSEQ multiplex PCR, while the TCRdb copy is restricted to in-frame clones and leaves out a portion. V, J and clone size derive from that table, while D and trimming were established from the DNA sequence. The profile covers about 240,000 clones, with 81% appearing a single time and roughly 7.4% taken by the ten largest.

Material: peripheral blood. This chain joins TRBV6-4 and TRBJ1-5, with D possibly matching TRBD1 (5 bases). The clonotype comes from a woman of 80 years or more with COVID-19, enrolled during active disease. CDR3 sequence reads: CASRGAFSNQPQHF. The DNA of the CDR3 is TGTGCCAGCAGAGGGGCCTTTAGCAATCAGCCCCAGCATTTT.